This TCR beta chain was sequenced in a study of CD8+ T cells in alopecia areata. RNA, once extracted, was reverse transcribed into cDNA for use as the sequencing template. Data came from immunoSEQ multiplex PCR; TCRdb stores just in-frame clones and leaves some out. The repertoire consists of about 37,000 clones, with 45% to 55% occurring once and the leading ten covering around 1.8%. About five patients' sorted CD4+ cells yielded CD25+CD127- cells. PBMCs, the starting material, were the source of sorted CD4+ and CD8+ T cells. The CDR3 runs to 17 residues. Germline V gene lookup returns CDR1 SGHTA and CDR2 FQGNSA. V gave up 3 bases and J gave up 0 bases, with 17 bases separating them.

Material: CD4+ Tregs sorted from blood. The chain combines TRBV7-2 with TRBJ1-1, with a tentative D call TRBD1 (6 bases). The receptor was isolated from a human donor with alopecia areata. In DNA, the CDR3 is TGTGCCAGCAGCTTCCGGACAGCCTCGGCCTTGAACACTGAAGCTTTCTTT. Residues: CASSFRTASALNTEAFF. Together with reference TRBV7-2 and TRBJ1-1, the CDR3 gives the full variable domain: GAGVSQSPSNKVTEKGKDVELRCDPISGHTALYWYRQSLGQGLEFLIYFQGNSAPDKSGLPSDRFSAERTGGSVSTLTIQRTQQEDSAVYLCASSFRTASALNTEAFFGQGTRLTVV.